Presented here are 11 T cell receptor beta chains from one specimen sequenced in a study of blood T cell repertoires in COVID-19. Clones were sequenced by immunoSEQ multiplex PCR, and TCRdb holds only the in-frame ones, with some missing. Of under 350,000 clones in the sample, 65% to 90% were seen once. Source material: peripheral blood. All receptors derive from a human donor in a cohort sampled during active COVID-19.

The V gene is TRBV10-3, the J gene TRBJ2-4; TRBD1 agrees at 8 bases. The ends lost 3 bases at V and 0 bases at J; junction bases unmatched: 13. Germline V lookup: CDR1 ENHRY, CDR2 SYGVKD. The CDR3 is made up of 19 amino acids. The CDR3 coding sequence is TGTGCCATCAGTGAAGGGACGGACAGGGTCCCTTTAGCCAAAAACATTCAGTACTTC. Protein: CAISEGTDRVPLAKNIQYF.

The gene calls are TRBV2 and TRBJ2-4; D might be TRBD1 (7 bases). The CDR3 runs to 14 residues. Germline V gene lookup returns CDR1 SNHLY and CDR2 FYNNEI. Trimming pared 4 bases from V and 4 bases from J, leaving 11 bases between. The CDR3 coding sequence is TGTGCCAGCAGTGGGGGGGACAGTAAAAACATTCAGTACTTC. Translating gives CASSGGDSKNIQYF.

The chain has TRBV4-1 and TRBJ1-1; D might be TRBD1 (6 bases). Trimming shortened V by 0 bases and J by 1 base, and 21 bases separated the two germline ends. This CDR3 region has 19 residues. From germline, CDR1 is MGHRA and CDR2 YSYEKL. The CDR3 region has the DNA TGCGCCAGCAGCCAAGAGAAAATCACAGGGCGGTTTGGGAACACTGAAGCTTTCTTT. Protein sequence: CASSQEKITGRFGNTEAFF.

The chain is built from TRBV5-1 and TRBJ2-3; 13 bases fit TRBD2. CDR1 and CDR2 from the germline V gene are SGHRS and YFSETQ. V was clipped by 4 bases and J by 6 bases; unmatched bases: 2. This CDR3 contains 14 residues. CDR3 nucleotides: TGCGCCAGCAGCCCGGGACTAGCGGGGGATACGCAGTATTTT. Amino acids: CASSPGLAGDTQYF.

This chain connects TRBV24-1 to TRBJ2-2; 7 nucleotides match TRBD1. V dropped 9 bases and J dropped 6; count of bases not matched to a gene: 6. Per the germline V gene, CDR1 is KGHDR and CDR2 is SFDVKD. The CDR3 is 13 residues long. CDR3 in amino acids: CATRGQASGELFF. The CDR3 DNA sequence: TGTGCCACCCGAGGACAGGCCTCCGGGGAGCTGTTTTTT.

CDR3 amino acids: CASSLDRGGAYNEQFF. CDR3 nucleotide sequence: TGTGCCAGCAGCTTAGATCGCGGGGGGGCCTACAATGAGCAGTTCTTC. This chain joins TRBV11-3 and TRBJ2-1, with 9 bases lining up with TRBD2. In germline, CDR1 is SGHNT, CDR2 YENEEA. Losses at the gene ends were 0 bases for V and 2 bases for J; bases not matched to a gene: 2. This CDR3 is built from 16 residues.

The rearrangement joins TRBV9 to TRBJ2-1, with 8 bases lining up with TRBD2. Trimming cost V 1 base and J 1 base; bases outside gene matches: 7. The CDR3 consists of 17 residues. Per germline, CDR1 SGDLS and CDR2 YYNGEE. The CDR3 protein is CASSVRPAGESYNEQFF. The DNA for the CDR3 is TGTGCCAGCAGCGTACGGCCAGCGGGGGAGTCCTACAATGAGCAGTTCTTC.

This clone has more than one count but fewer than ten. V usage is TRBV5-1 and J usage is TRBJ1-5; D uncertain. CDR1 and CDR2 from the germline V gene are SGHRS and YFSETQ. The CDR3 spans 16 residues. Trimming cost V 2 bases and J 1 base, with 13 bases left between them. CDR3 in DNA: TGCGCCAGCAGCTTTGGAGGGATTGGGAGCAATCAGCCCCAGCATTTT. It yields the protein CASSFGGIGSNQPQHF. The variable domain in full, with the rest retrieved from reference TRBV5-1 and TRBJ1-5, is KAGVTQTPRYLIKTRGQQVTLSCSPISGHRSVSWYQQTPGQGLQFLFEYFSETQRNKGNFPGRFSGRQFSNSRSEMNVSTLELGDSALYLCASSFGGIGSNQPQHFGDGTRLSIL.

This chain connects TRBV27 to TRBJ2-7; D gene ambiguous. CDR3 length equals 15 residues. V gave up 0 bases and J gave up 3 bases, with 12 bases separating them. Germline values: CDR1 MNHEY, CDR2 SMNVEV (reference sequence). The chain's CDR3 is CASSLSSDTGYEQYF. CDR3 in DNA: TGTGCCAGCAGTTTATCATCCGACACCGGCTACGAGCAGTACTTC.

The chain is built from TRBV20-1 and TRBJ1-5; D gene uncertain. There are 14 residues in the CDR3. CDR1 is DFQATT, CDR2 SNEGSKA, per germline (reference sequence). V lost 3 bases and J 4 bases, leaving 13 bases between the germline ends. The CDR3 nucleotides read TGCAGTGCTAGTTCCGGCGGTCAGAATCAGCCCCAGCATTTT. It is translated as CSASSGGQNQPQHF.

The genes are TRBV30 and TRBJ1-5; no clear D. The CDR3 sequence is 16 residues long. CDR1 and CDR2 from the germline V gene are GTSNPN and SVGIG (reference sequence). Between the trimmed V and J ends, which lost 0 bases and 0 bases, there was a span of 12 bases. CDR3 sequence: CAWSVRWPYSNQPQHF. The CDR3 region has the DNA TGTGCCTGGAGTGTACGTTGGCCATATAGCAATCAGCCCCAGCATTTT.